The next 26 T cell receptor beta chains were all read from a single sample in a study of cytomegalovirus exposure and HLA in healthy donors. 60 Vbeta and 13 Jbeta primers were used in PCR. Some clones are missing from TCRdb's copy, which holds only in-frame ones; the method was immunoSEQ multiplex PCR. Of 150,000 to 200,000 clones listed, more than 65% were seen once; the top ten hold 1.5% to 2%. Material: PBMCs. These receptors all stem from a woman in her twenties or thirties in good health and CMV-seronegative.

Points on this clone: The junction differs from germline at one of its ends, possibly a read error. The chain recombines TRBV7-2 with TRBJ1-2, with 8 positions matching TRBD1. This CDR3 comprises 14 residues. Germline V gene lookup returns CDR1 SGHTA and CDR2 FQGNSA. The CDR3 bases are TGTGCCAGCAGTTTAGGACAGGGCGACTATGGCTACACCTTC. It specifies CASSLGQGDYGYTF.

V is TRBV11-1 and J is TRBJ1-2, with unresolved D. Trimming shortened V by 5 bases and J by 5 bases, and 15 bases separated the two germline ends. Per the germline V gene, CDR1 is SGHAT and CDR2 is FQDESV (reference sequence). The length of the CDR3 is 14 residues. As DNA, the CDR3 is TGTGCCAGCAGCCCGCCATCGGGAGCTTATGGCTACACCTTC. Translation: CASSPPSGAYGYTF.

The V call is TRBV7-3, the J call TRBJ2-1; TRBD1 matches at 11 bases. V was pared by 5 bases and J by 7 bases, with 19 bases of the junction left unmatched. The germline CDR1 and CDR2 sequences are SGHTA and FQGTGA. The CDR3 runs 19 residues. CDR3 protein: CASSLRGPGQGEGKNEQFF. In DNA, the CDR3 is TGTGCCAGCAGCCTGCGAGGCCCGGGACAGGGGGAAGGAAAGAATGAGCAGTTCTTC.

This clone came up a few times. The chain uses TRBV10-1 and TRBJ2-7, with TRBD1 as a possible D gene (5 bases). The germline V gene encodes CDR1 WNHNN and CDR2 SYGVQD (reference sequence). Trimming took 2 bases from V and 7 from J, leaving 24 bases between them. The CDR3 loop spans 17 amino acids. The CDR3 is CASSERGREGVFGEQYF. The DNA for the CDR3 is TGCGCCAGCAGTGAGAGGGGCAGGGAAGGGGTATTCGGGGAGCAGTACTTC.

The CDR3 sequence: CASSQAWTGATEAFF. The DNA for the CDR3 is TGCGCCAGCAGCCAAGCATGGACAGGGGCAACTGAAGCTTTCTTT. The chain has TRBV4-1 and TRBJ1-1; 9 positions match TRBD1. This CDR3 is built from 15 residues. Germline assignment: CDR1 MGHRA and CDR2 YSYEKL. V shed 1 base and J 5 bases; nucleotides not matched to a gene: 5.

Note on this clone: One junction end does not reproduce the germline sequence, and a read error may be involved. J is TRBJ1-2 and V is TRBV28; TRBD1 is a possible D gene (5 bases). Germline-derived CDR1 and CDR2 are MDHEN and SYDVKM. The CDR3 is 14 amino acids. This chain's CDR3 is CASIGRGEDYGYPF. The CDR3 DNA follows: TGTGCCAGCATTGGCCGGGGGGAGGACTATGGCTACCCCTTC.

The DNA for the CDR3 is TGCGCCAGCAGCTTGGAGCCACAGGGGATTAGCTCTGGAAACACCATATATTTT. Protein product: CASSLEPQGISSGNTIYF. The rearrangement joins TRBV5-1 to TRBJ1-3; 7 positions agree with TRBD1. V gave up 0 bases and J gave up 0 bases; unmatched junction bases: 9. Germline values: CDR1 SGHRS, CDR2 YFSETQ. CDR3 size: 18 residues.

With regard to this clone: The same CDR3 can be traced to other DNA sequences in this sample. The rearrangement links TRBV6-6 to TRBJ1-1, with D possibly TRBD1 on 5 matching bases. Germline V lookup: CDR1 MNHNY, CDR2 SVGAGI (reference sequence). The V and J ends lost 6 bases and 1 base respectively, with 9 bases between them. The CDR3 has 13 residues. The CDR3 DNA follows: TGTGCCAGCAGCCCCACAGGGAACACTGAAGCTTTCTTT. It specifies CASSPTGNTEAFF.

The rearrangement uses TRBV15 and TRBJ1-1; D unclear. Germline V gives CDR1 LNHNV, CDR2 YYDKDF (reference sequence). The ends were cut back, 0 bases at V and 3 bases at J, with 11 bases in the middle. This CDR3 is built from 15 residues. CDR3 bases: TGTGCCACCAGCAGAGATGATTGGGAGGACACTGAAGCTTTCTTT. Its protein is CATSRDDWEDTEAFF.

CDR3 sequence reads: CASSRGTRNEQFF. The CDR3 DNA follows: TGCGCCAGCAGCCGTGGGACTCGCAATGAGCAGTTCTTC. The V gene is TRBV4-1, the J gene TRBJ2-1; D is perhaps TRBD2 (6 bases). Germline V gene lookup returns CDR1 MGHRA and CDR2 YSYEKL. The CDR3 consists of 13 residues. Trimming left V 4 bases short and J 6 bases short, with 10 bases between.

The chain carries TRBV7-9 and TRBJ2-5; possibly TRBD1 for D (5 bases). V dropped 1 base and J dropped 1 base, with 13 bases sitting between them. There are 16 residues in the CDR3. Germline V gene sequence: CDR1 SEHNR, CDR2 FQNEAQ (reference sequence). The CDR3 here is CASSLEVWTLQETQYF. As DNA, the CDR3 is TGTGCCAGCAGCTTAGAGGTTTGGACACTCCAAGAGACCCAGTACTTC.

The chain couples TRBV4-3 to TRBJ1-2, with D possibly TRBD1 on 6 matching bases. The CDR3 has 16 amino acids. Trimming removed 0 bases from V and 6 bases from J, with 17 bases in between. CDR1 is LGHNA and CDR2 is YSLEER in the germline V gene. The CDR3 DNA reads TGCGCCAGCAGCCAAGAAGGTCCGGGGGGCCGGGATGGCTACACCTTC. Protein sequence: CASSQEGPGGRDGYTF.

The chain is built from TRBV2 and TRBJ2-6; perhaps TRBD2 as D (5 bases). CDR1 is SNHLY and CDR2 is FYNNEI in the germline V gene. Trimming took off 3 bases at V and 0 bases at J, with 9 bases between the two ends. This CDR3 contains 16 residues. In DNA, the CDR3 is TGTGCCAGCAGTGATGAGCGGCCCTCTGGGGCCAACGTCCTGACTTTC. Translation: CASSDERPSGANVLTF.

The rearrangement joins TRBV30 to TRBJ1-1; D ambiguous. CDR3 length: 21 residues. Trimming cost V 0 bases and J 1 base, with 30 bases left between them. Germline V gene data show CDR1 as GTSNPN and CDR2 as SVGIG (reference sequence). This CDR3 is CAWSVRVPSISRRHPNTEAFF. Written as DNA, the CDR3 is TGTGCCTGGAGTGTACGAGTACCGAGTATTTCCCGAAGACACCCGAACACTGAAGCTTTCTTT.

CDR3 residues: CASSDLTWDRGQGEAFF. The CDR3 DNA follows: TGTGCCAGCAGTGACCTAACTTGGGACAGGGGGCAGGGTGAAGCTTTCTTT. The chain joins TRBV25-1 to TRBJ1-1, with 12 bases that match TRBD1. CDR1 is MGHDK, CDR2 SYGVNS, per germline. This CDR3 region has 17 residues. Losses at the gene ends were 3 bases for V and 7 bases for J; bases not matched to a gene: 12.

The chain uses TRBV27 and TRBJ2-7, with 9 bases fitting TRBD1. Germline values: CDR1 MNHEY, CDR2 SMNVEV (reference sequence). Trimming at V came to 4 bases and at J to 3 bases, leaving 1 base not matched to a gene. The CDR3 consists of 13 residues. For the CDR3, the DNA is TGTGCCAGCAGTTGGACAGGGGACTACGAGCAGTACTTC. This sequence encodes CASSWTGDYEQYF.

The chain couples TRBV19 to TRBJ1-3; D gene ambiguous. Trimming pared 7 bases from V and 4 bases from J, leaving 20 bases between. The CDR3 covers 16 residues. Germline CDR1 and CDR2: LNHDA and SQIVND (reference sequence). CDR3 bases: TGTGCCAGTATCGATCAACCGGCGGATGCAGGAAACACCATATATTTT. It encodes CASIDQPADAGNTIYF.

The CDR3: CAWQVGFMNTEAFF. In DNA, the CDR3 is TGTGCCTGGCAGGTTGGATTCATGAACACTGAAGCTTTCTTT. The V gene is TRBV30, the J gene TRBJ1-1, with unresolved D. The V end lost 5 bases, the J end lost 0 bases, and 13 bases lay between the germline ends. This CDR3 has 14 residues. From germline, CDR1 is GTSNPN and CDR2 SVGIG (reference sequence).

The CDR3 DNA reads as TGTGCCACCGGGACTGCGGGACGACCGAACACTGAAGCTTTCTTT. This translates into CATGTAGRPNTEAFF. The chain uses TRBV15 and TRBJ1-1, with D tentatively TRBD1 (5 bases). Trimming stripped 8 bases from V and 1 base from J, with 17 bases between. Germline values: CDR1 LNHNV, CDR2 YYDKDF (reference sequence). The CDR3 totals 15 residues.

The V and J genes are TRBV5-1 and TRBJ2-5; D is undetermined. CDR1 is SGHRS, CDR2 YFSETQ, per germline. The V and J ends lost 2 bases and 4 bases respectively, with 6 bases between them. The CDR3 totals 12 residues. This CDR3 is CASSLSTETQYF. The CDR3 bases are TGCGCCAGCAGCTTATCTACAGAGACCCAGTACTTC.

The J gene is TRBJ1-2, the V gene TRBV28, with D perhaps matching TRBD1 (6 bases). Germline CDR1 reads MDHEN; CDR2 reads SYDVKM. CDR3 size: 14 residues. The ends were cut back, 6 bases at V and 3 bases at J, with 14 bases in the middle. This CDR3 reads CASSWDTGYYGYTF. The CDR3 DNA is TGTGCCAGCAGCTGGGACACTGGCTACTATGGCTACACCTTC.

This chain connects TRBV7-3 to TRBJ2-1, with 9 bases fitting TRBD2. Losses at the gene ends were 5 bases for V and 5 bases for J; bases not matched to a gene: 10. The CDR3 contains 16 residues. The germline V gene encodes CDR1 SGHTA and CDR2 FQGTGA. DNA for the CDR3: TGTGCCAGCAGCCCTGGATTAGCGGGAGTTCACAATGAGCAGTTCTTC. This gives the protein CASSPGLAGVHNEQFF.

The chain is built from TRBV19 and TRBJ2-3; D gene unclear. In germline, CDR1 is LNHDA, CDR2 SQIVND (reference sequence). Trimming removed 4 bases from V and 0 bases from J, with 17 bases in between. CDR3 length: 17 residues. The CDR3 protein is CASSTPTTPLSTDTQYF. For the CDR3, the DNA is TGTGCCAGTAGTACGCCTACCACCCCACTAAGCACAGATACGCAGTATTTT.

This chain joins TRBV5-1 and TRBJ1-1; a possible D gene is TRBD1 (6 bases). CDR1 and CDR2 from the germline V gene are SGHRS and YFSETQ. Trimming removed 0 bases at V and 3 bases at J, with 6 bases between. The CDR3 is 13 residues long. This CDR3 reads CASSLDRDTEAFF. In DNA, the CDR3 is TGCGCCAGCAGCTTGGACAGGGACACTGAAGCTTTCTTT.

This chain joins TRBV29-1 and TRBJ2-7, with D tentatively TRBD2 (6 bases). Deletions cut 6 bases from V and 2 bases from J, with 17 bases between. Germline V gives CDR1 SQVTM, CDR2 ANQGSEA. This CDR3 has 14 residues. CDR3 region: CSVRDPGLTYEQYF. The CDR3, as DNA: TGCAGCGTCCGCGACCCGGGACTTACCTACGAGCAGTACTTC.

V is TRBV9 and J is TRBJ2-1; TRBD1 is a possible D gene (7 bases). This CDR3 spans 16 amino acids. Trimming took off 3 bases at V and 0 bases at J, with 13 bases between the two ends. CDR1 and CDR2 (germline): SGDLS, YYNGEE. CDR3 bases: TGTGCCAGCAGCGGGCAGGGGGGATCCTCCTACAATGAGCAGTTCTTC. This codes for CASSGQGGSSYNEQFF.